The TCR beta chain described here comes from a study of Graves' ophthalmopathy and Graves' hyperthyroidism. The authors enrolled newly diagnosed hyperthyroidism patients aged 18 to 65 with under 2 months' duration. Notes on this clonotype: Its antigen is unidentified.

RNA transcripts were the template, and TCR beta CDR3 regions were amplified from them. In the first round, RT-PCR was carried out with HTBI primers, and a multiplex PCR formed the second round. TCRdb re-analysed the multiplex PCR reads in MiXCR, keeping a single row per CDR3 protein. Of approximately 1.2 million distinct CDR3 sequences detected, less than 45% appear once; the ten largest clones hold roughly 11%. This CDR3 region has 15 residues. CDR1 is MGHDK and CDR2 is SYGVNS in the germline V gene. V gave up 8 bases and J gave up 2 bases, with 18 bases separating them. Points from the study as a whole: A model of 13 signatures distinguished ophthalmopathy from stable hyperthyroidism at under 90% sensitivity and 81.08% specificity.

The chain couples TRBV25-1 to TRBJ2-5, with a possible D match to TRBD1 (6 bases). This sequence originates from an adult man with Graves' hyperthyroidism. Material: peripheral blood or thyroid tissue (not recorded which). CDR3 sequence (DNA): TGTGCCAGCTCACCAGGACAGCCTAGACAAGAGACCCAGTACTTC. Encoded protein: CASSPGQPRQETQYF. Combining the CDR3 with reference TRBV25-1 and TRBJ2-5 gives the whole variable domain EADIYQTPRYLVIGTGKKITLECSQTMGHDKMYWYQQDPGMELHLIHYSYGVNSTEKGDLSSESTVSRIRTEHFPLTLESARPSHTSQYLCASSPGQPRQETQYFGPGTRLLVL.